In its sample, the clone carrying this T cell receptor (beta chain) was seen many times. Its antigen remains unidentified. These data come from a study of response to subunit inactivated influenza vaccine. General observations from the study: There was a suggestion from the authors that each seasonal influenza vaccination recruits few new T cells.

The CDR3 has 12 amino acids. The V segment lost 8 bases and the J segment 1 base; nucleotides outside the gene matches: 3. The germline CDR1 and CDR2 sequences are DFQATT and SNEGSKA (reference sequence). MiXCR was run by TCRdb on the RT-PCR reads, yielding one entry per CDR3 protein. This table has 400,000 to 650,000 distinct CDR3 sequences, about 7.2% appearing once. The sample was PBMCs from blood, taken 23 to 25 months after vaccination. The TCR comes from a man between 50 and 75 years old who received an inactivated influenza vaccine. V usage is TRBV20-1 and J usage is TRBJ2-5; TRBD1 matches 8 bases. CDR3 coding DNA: TGCAGTACCGGACAGGGCCAAGAGACCCAGTACTTC. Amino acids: CSTGQGQETQYF.